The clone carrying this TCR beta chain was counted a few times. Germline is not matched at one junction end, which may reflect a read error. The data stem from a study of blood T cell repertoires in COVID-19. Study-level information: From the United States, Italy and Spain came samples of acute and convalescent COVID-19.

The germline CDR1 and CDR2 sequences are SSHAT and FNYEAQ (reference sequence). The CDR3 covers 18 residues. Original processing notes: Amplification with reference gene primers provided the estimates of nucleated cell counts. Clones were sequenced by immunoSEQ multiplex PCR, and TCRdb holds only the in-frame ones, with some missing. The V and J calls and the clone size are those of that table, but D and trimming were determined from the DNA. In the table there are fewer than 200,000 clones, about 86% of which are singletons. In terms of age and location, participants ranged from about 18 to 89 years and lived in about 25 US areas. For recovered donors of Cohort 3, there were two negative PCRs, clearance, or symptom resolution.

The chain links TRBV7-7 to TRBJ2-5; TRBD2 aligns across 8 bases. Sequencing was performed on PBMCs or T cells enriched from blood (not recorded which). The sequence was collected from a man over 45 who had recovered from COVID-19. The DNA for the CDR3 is TGTGCTAGCAGCTTAGCCCCGGGAGGGGGGGTTAACCAAGAGACCCAGTACTTC. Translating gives CASSLAPGGGVNQETQYF.